This is a list of T cell receptor beta chains from one sample in a study of T cell clones after liver transplantation. TCRdb's copy holds only in-frame clones and misses some; the assay was immunoSEQ multiplex PCR. This sample has about 20,000 clones, with over 85% found just once. The input for sequencing was CD8+ T cells from blood, taken about 25 months after liver transplant. The source is a human patient who received a liver transplant. Some T cells may possibly be graft donor cells. Both conserved end residues are part of each CDR3. The D gene is left open where the match is weak. Some rows mark clone size as missing; the rest say once, few, many or name a class of expanded clone.

clone_size j_call v_call d_call cdr3_aa cdr3_nt
NA TRBJ2-7 TRBV7-2 TRBD1 CASSLRGQGSSEQYF TGTGCCAGCAGCTTAAGGGGACAGGGGTCGAGCGAGCAGTACTTC
once TRBJ2-7 TRBV19 NA CASRSFRAADEQYF TGTGCCAGCAGGAGTTTCCGGGCTGCGGACGAGCAGTACTTC
NA TRBJ2-3 TRBV7-6 TRBD2 CASSSSGSSTDTQYF TGTGCCAGCAGCTCTAGCGGGAGTAGTACAGATACGCAGTATTTT
NA TRBJ1-5 TRBV13 TRBD1 CASSFRRDRGQPQHF TGTGCCAGCAGCTTCCGCCGGGACAGGGGCCAGCCCCAGCATTTT
NA TRBJ1-2 TRBV23-1 TRBD1 CASSQNGDSFDGYTF TGCGCCAGCAGTCAAAATGGGGACAGTTTCGATGGCTACACCTTC
NA TRBJ2-7 TRBV7-9 NA CASSFVDYEQYF TGTGCCAGCAGCTTTGTTGACTACGAGCAGTACTTC
NA TRBJ2-7 TRBV5-1 TRBD1 CASSRPGQGTYEQYF TGCGCCAGCAGCCGGCCGGGACAGGGGACCTACGAGCAGTACTTC
NA TRBJ2-3 TRBV2 TRBD2 CASISGLGFPYF TGTGCCAGCATTTCGGGACTAGGCTTTCCGTATTTT
NA TRBJ2-1 TRBV27 TRBD2 CASSPRASGFNEQFF TGTGCCAGCAGTCCTAGGGCTAGCGGGTTCAATGAGCAGTTCTTC
NA TRBJ2-5 TRBV2 TRBD2 CASIRLAGSLETQYF TGTGCCAGCATAAGGCTAGCGGGAAGCTTGGAGACCCAGTACTTC
NA TRBJ2-1 TRBV5-1 TRBD2 CASSRIGGTSGKDEQFF TGCGCCAGCAGCAGAATTGGGGGGACTAGCGGGAAAGATGAGCAGTTCTTC
once TRBJ2-5 TRBV4-3 NA CASSQDREETQYF TGCGCCAGCAGCCAAGATCGGGAAGAGACCCAGTACTTC
NA TRBJ2-2 TRBV7-7 TRBD1 CASSFGQGGGGELFF TGTGCTAGCAGCTTCGGACAGGGGGGCGGCGGGGAGCTGTTTTTT